Below are 27 T cell receptor beta chains sequenced from a single sample in a study of cytomegalovirus exposure and HLA in healthy donors. Vbeta (60) and Jbeta (13) primers were used in the PCR. The protocol was immunoSEQ multiplex PCR, while the TCRdb copy is restricted to in-frame clones and leaves out a portion. Among over 150,000 clones listed, roughly 75% were seen once. The sequenced material came from PBMCs. These TCRs come from a man between 18 and 29 years old in good health and CMV-seronegative.

This clone has just a few counts. V and J are TRBV10-2 and TRBJ2-2, with D possibly being TRBD2 (5 bases). The CDR3 extends over 14 amino acids. Trimming removed 11 bases at V and 3 bases at J, with 16 bases between. CDR1 is WSHSY and CDR2 is SAAADI in the germline V gene. The CDR3 region is CADQRRQYTGELFF. DNA for the CDR3: TGCGCCGACCAGAGGAGGCAATACACCGGGGAGCTGTTTTTT.

The chain couples TRBV18 to TRBJ2-3; D ambiguous. Germline-derived CDR1 and CDR2 are KGHSH and LQKENI. CDR3 size: 13 residues. Trimming pared 3 bases from V and 2 bases from J, leaving 6 bases between. The CDR3 protein is CASSPPLTDTQYF. The CDR3 DNA is TGTGCCAGCTCACCCCCCCTCACAGATACGCAGTATTTT. Drawing the rest from reference TRBV18 and TRBJ2-3, the complete variable domain is NAGVMQNPRHLVRRRGQEARLRCSPMKGHSHVYWYRQLPEEGLKFMVYLQKENIIDESGMPKERFSAEFPKEGPSILRIQQVVRGDSAAYFCASSPPLTDTQYFGPGTRLTVL.

The V call is TRBV6-4, the J call TRBJ1-6; possibly TRBD1 for D (6 bases). Germline-derived CDR1 and CDR2 are MRHNA and SNTAGT. V lost 2 bases to trimming and J lost 10 bases, with 15 bases between them. This CDR3 is built from 15 residues. CDR3 DNA: TGTGCCAGCAGTGACGGGCAGGGGCAAGGATCACCCCTCCACTTT. It translates to CASSDGQGQGSPLHF.

Here the CDR3 DNA reads TGTGCCAGCTCACCCGGGGATTACGAGCAGTACTTC. Protein: CASSPGDYEQYF. This chain connects TRBV18 to TRBJ2-7, with a tentative D call TRBD2 (5 bases). Germline-derived CDR1 and CDR2 are KGHSH and LQKENI. The CDR3 runs to 12 residues. Trimming cost V 3 bases and J 4 bases, with 7 bases left between them.

The rearrangement joins TRBV27 to TRBJ2-1; 11 bases fit TRBD2. Germline V gives CDR1 MNHEY, CDR2 SMNVEV (reference sequence). Germline trimming cut 6 bases from V and 3 bases from J; bases unmatched to any gene: 7. The CDR3 has 16 amino acids. The CDR3 protein is CASSRMGTSGYNEQFF. CDR3 in DNA: TGTGCCAGCAGCCGCATGGGGACTAGCGGCTACAATGAGCAGTTCTTC.

This clone has only a few counts. The chain joins TRBV2 to TRBJ2-7, with D unclear. With 4 bases removed from V and 1 base from J, the gap between germline ends came to 8 bases. This CDR3 has 13 residues. Germline CDR1 and CDR2: SNHLY and FYNNEI. The CDR3 here is CASSGAVSYEQYF. The CDR3 DNA reads TGTGCCAGCAGTGGGGCAGTGTCCTACGAGCAGTACTTC.

CDR3 in amino acids: CASSPGWNYEQYF. The CDR3 DNA sequence: TGTGCCAGCAGCCCCGGGTGGAACTACGAGCAGTACTTC. V usage is TRBV6-5 and J usage is TRBJ2-7, with D unclear. V was clipped by 6 bases and J by 3 bases, with 12 bases between them. Germline V CDR1 and CDR2: MNHEY, SVGAGI. The CDR3 has 13 amino acids.

The chain joins TRBV5-4 to TRBJ2-5; 7 nucleotides agree with TRBD2. Germline loops: CDR1 SGHNT, CDR2 YYREEE (reference sequence). This CDR3 contains 14 residues. The J segment lost 0 bases and the V segment lost 3 bases, leaving 2 bases of the junction unmatched. The CDR3 nucleotides read TGTGCCAGCAGCTCAGCGGGAAACCAAGAGACCCAGTACTTC. Protein product: CASSSAGNQETQYF. Combining the CDR3 with reference TRBV5-4 and TRBJ2-5 gives the whole variable domain ETGVTQSPTHLIKTRGQQVTLRCSSQSGHNTVSWYQQALGQGPQFIFQYYREEENGRGNFPPRFSGLQFPNYSSELNVNALELDDSALYLCASSSAGNQETQYFGPGTRLLVL.

This chain links TRBV20-1 with TRBJ2-5; D gene ambiguous. The CDR3 loop spans 11 amino acids. Trimming left V 4 bases short and J 2 bases short, with 5 bases between. Germline assignment: CDR1 DFQATT and CDR2 SNEGSKA (reference sequence). The CDR3 DNA follows: TGCAGTGCTATCCGTCAAGAGACCCAGTACTTC. Amino acids: CSAIRQETQYF.

The V and J genes are TRBV28 and TRBJ1-2; D may be TRBD1 (6 bases). The CDR3 length is 12 residues. Between the trimmed V and J ends, which lost 8 bases and 4 bases, there was a span of 11 bases. Per the germline V gene, CDR1 is MDHEN and CDR2 is SYDVKM. DNA for the CDR3: TGTGCCAGCCGGGACAAGATCTATGGCTACACCTTC. This encodes CASRDKIYGYTF.

This rearrangement joins TRBV29-1 to TRBJ2-1; no reliable D call. Germline V lookup: CDR1 SQVTM, CDR2 ANQGSEA. The length of the CDR3 is 13 residues. V lost 7 bases and J lost 5, with 15 bases in between. CDR3 nucleotides: TGCAGCGGCGTCCCTTCATCCGACAATGAGCAGTTCTTC. It encodes CSGVPSSDNEQFF.

V usage is TRBV27 and J usage is TRBJ2-1; perhaps TRBD2 as D (6 bases). Germline lookup yields CDR1 MNHEY and CDR2 SMNVEV (reference sequence). Trimming shortened V by 6 bases and J by 4 bases, and 25 bases separated the two germline ends. The CDR3 is made up of 18 amino acids. Here the CDR3 DNA reads TGTGCCAGCAGGCCACCCCAGCACCCCCTAGCGCGTTACAATGAGCAGTTCTTC. Its translation is CASRPPQHPLARYNEQFF.

V usage is TRBV6-6 and J usage is TRBJ2-7, with D perhaps matching TRBD2 (6 bases). The germline V gene has CDR1 MNHNY and CDR2 SVGAGI (reference sequence). Trimming stripped 6 bases from V and 2 bases from J, with 14 bases between. This CDR3 is built from 14 residues. CDR3 coding DNA: TGTGCCAGCAGGACCCAGGGAGGCACCTACGAGCAGTACTTC. Protein sequence: CASRTQGGTYEQYF.

This chain connects TRBV13 to TRBJ2-3; TRBD1 is a possible D gene (5 bases). The germline V gene encodes CDR1 PRHDT and CDR2 FYEKMQ (reference sequence). This CDR3 comprises 17 residues. V gave up 5 bases and J gave up 2 bases, with 20 bases separating them. The CDR3 spells CASSPEMRTTLTDTQYF. CDR3 nucleotide sequence: TGTGCCAGCAGCCCAGAGATGCGGACAACGCTCACAGATACGCAGTATTTT.

V gene TRBV4-3 combines with J gene TRBJ2-1; D is possibly TRBD2 (5 bases). CDR3 length: 14 amino acids. Per germline, CDR1 LGHNA and CDR2 YSLEER. Trimming took 5 bases from V and 4 from J, leaving 12 bases between them. The CDR3 DNA follows: TGCGCCAGCAGCGTGCTAGCCGATTACAATGAGCAGTTCTTC. It is translated as CASSVLADYNEQFF.

The chain recombines TRBV27 with TRBJ1-2; D may be TRBD1 (5 bases). CDR3 size: 11 residues. V was pared by 8 bases and J by 2 bases, with 6 bases between. Germline-derived CDR1 and CDR2 are MNHEY and SMNVEV (reference sequence). The CDR3 spells CASRGNYGYTF. CDR3 nucleotides: TGTGCCAGCCGGGGGAACTATGGCTACACCTTC.

This clone was counted once. This chain links TRBV4-1 with TRBJ2-5; 10 nucleotides agree with TRBD1. V shed 1 base and J 5 bases; nucleotides not matched to a gene: 7. Germline V gene sequence: CDR1 MGHRA, CDR2 YSYEKL. This CDR3 comprises 16 residues. This CDR3 reads CASSQVEGQGGETQYF. The CDR3 nucleotides read TGCGCCAGCAGCCAAGTCGAAGGACAGGGGGGGGAGACCCAGTACTTC.

The V and J genes are TRBV10-3 and TRBJ2-1; the match to TRBD2 covers 12 bases. Germline CDR1 and CDR2: ENHRY and SYGVKD. CDR3 length equals 16 residues. J lost 0 bases, V lost 5 bases, and 2 bases had no gene match. The CDR3: CAISPSGRASYNEQFF. In nucleotides, the CDR3 is TGTGCCATCAGTCCTAGCGGGAGGGCCTCCTACAATGAGCAGTTCTTC.

This clone came up a few times. V and J are TRBV4-3 and TRBJ1-1; D may be TRBD1 (5 bases). The CDR3 sequence is 14 residues long. Germline assignment: CDR1 LGHNA and CDR2 YSLEER. With 3 bases removed from V and 1 base from J, the gap between germline ends came to 9 bases. CDR3 DNA: TGCGCCAGCAGCCAGGCCGACAGGAACACTGAAGCTTTCTTT. Translated: CASSQADRNTEAFF.

The genes are TRBV7-9 and TRBJ2-2; the D gene is possibly TRBD2 (5 bases). CDR1 is SEHNR, CDR2 FQNEAQ, per germline (reference sequence). There are 15 residues in the CDR3. Trimming removed 8 bases from V and 2 bases from J, with 15 bases in between. This chain's CDR3 is CASLILSGNTGELFF. The CDR3, as DNA: TGTGCCAGCCTAATCCTAAGCGGAAACACCGGGGAGCTGTTTTTT. Using reference TRBV7-9 and TRBJ2-2 for the parts outside the CDR3, the full variable domain is DTGVSQNPRHKITKRGQNVTFRCDPISEHNRLYWYRQTLGQGPEFLTYFQNEAQLEKSRLLSDRFSAERPKGSFSTLEIQRTEQGDSAMYLCASLILSGNTGELFFGEGSRLTVL.

V and J are TRBV7-9 and TRBJ2-5, with D unresolved. The J call may be incorrect, as the DNA end agrees better with TRBJ2-7. Germline V gives CDR1 SEHNR, CDR2 FQNEAQ (reference sequence). CDR3 size: 13 residues. CDR3 coding DNA: TGTGCCAGCAGCCCCTTGACTGGCTACGAGCAGTACTTC. Translated, it gives CASSPLTGYEQYF.

This chain links TRBV5-1 with TRBJ1-1, with 7 bases identical to TRBD1. Germline loops: CDR1 SGHRS, CDR2 YFSETQ. CDR3 length: 14 residues. V lost 4 bases and J lost 6; bases outside the gene matches: 9. CDR3: CASSLTTGLAEAFF. CDR3 DNA: TGCGCCAGCAGCCTAACGACAGGGTTGGCTGAAGCTTTCTTT.

V and J are TRBV2 and TRBJ2-1, with D perhaps TRBD2 (5 bases). CDR1 is SNHLY and CDR2 is FYNNEI in the germline V gene. Trimming cost V 4 bases and J 8 bases, with 12 bases left between them. The CDR3 extends over 13 amino acids. The CDR3 spells CASSAEGRDEQFF. The DNA for the CDR3 is TGTGCCAGCAGTGCCGAGGGCCGGGATGAGCAGTTCTTC. The full variable domain, rest sourced from reference TRBV2 and TRBJ2-1, is EPEVTQTPSHQVTQMGQEVILRCVPISNHLYFYWYRQILGQKVEFLVSFYNNEISEKSEIFDDQFSVERPDGSNFTLKIRSTKLEDSAMYFCASSAEGRDEQFFGPGTRLTVL.

The chain couples TRBV11-2 to TRBJ1-1, with D unclear. Germline loops: CDR1 SGHAT, CDR2 FQNNGV. The V and J ends lost 5 bases and 4 bases respectively, with 8 bases between them. CDR3 length equals 12 residues. The CDR3 region is CASSHSGTEAFF. The CDR3, as DNA: TGTGCCAGCAGCCACAGCGGCACTGAAGCTTTCTTT.

The sample holds a few counts of this clone. The chain recombines TRBV6-1 with TRBJ1-2, with TRBD1 as a possible D gene (6 bases). V was pared by 4 bases and J by 6 bases, with 12 bases between. The CDR3 totals 13 residues. Germline-derived CDR1 and CDR2 are MNHNS and SASEGT. CDR3 in amino acids: CASSATGPDGYTF. In nucleotides, the CDR3 is TGTGCCAGCAGTGCCACAGGGCCCGATGGCTACACCTTC.

In regard to this clone: Its ends do not fully match the called genes, so a read error is possible. J is TRBJ2-1 and V is TRBV7-2; 10 nucleotides align to TRBD2. CDR3 size: 15 residues. Germline V gene sequence: CDR1 SGHTA, CDR2 FQGNSA. DNA of the CDR3: TGTGCCAGCAGCTCCGGGACTAGCGTGTACAATGAACAGTTCTTC. Protein sequence: CASSSGTSVYNEQFF.

V usage is TRBV4-1 and J usage is TRBJ2-3, with D possibly TRBD2 on 5 matching bases. Germline-derived CDR1 and CDR2 are MGHRA and YSYEKL. This CDR3 is 14 amino acids long. Trimming left V 5 bases short and J 7 bases short, with 16 bases between. The chain's CDR3 is CASSNAGCGHTQYF. The CDR3 DNA reads as TGCGCCAGCAGCAACGCCGGCTGCGGGCATACGCAGTATTTT.